The 8 T cell receptor beta chains given below trace back to one sample, sequenced in a study of cytomegalovirus exposure and HLA in healthy donors. Primers for the PCR totalled 60 Vbeta and 13 Jbeta. Only in-frame clones appear in the TCRdb table, and some are missing; sequencing was by immunoSEQ multiplex PCR. Of some 70,000 clones detected, about 61% appear once; the ten largest clones hold roughly 3%. The sequencing input was PBMCs. These receptor sequences come from a woman between 50 and 59 years old in good health and CMV-seronegative.

This clone has just a few counts. The chain uses TRBV5-5 and TRBJ2-7; 9 bases are shared with TRBD1. In germline, CDR1 is SGHKS, CDR2 YYEKEE (reference sequence). The CDR3 runs 13 residues. Trimming cost V 4 bases and J 4 bases; bases outside gene matches: 3. CDR3 in amino acids: CASSAGQGYEQYF. CDR3 DNA sequence: TGTGCCAGCAGCGCGGGACAGGGTTACGAGCAGTACTTC.

The chain employs TRBV27 and TRBJ2-3, with 9 bases fitting TRBD2. V trimming: 2 bases; J trimming: 1 base; junction bases outside the gene matches: 4. Germline CDR1 reads MNHEY; CDR2 reads SMNVEV (reference sequence). CDR3 length equals 16 residues. The DNA for the CDR3 is TGTGCCAGCAGTTTAGCGGGAGGGCGGGGCACAGATACGCAGTATTTT. Protein sequence: CASSLAGGRGTDTQYF.

The sample holds a few counts of this clone. The chain is built from TRBV28 and TRBJ1-2; the match to TRBD1 covers 8 bases. V was clipped by 6 bases and J by 8 bases; unmatched bases: 8. Per the germline V gene, CDR1 is MDHEN and CDR2 is SYDVKM. The CDR3 sequence is 13 residues long. The CDR3 DNA reads as TGTGCCAGCAGAGGACAGGGAATAGGCGGCTACACCTTC. Amino acid sequence: CASRGQGIGGYTF.

The rearrangement uses TRBV13 and TRBJ2-1; D possibly corresponds to TRBD2 (5 bases). CDR3 length equals 15 residues. CDR1 is PRHDT, CDR2 FYEKMQ, per germline (reference sequence). With 4 bases removed from V and 5 bases from J, the gap between germline ends came to 15 bases. The CDR3 loop reads CASSYGVAGHNEQFF. CDR3 nucleotides: TGTGCCAGCAGCTACGGGGTTGCGGGCCACAATGAGCAGTTCTTC.

The genes are TRBV6-6 and TRBJ1-1, with 9 nucleotides matching TRBD1. The germline V gene encodes CDR1 MNHNY and CDR2 SVGAGI (reference sequence). The CDR3 runs 15 residues. The trim removed 6 bases at V and 4 bases at J, leaving 9 bases unmatched. CDR3 in DNA: TGTGCCAGCAGCCACGGACAGGGGCTGGTCACTGAAGCTTTCTTT. Translating gives CASSHGQGLVTEAFF.

This chain links TRBV2 with TRBJ2-1; 7 bases line up with TRBD2. With 6 bases clipped from V and 4 bases from J, the junction kept 6 bases outside the gene matches. Per germline, CDR1 SNHLY and CDR2 FYNNEI. This CDR3 region has 14 residues. CDR3 protein: CASSREEGYNEQFF. CDR3 in DNA: TGTGCCAGCAGCCGGGAGGAGGGGTACAATGAGCAGTTCTTC.

The rearrangement links TRBV30 to TRBJ2-7; D possibly corresponds to TRBD2 (6 bases). Trimming took 2 bases from V and 5 from J, leaving 13 bases between them. The germline V gene has CDR1 GTSNPN and CDR2 SVGIG (reference sequence). The CDR3 runs to 13 residues. The CDR3, as DNA: TGTGCCTGGAGTTGGAGGGACTCGAACGAGCAGTACTTC. Translating gives CAWSWRDSNEQYF.

For this clone: Other DNA sequences in the same sample also yield this CDR3. This chain joins TRBV4-3 and TRBJ2-1; a weak D match, TRBD2 (5 bases). Trimming pared 1 base from V and 4 bases from J, leaving 11 bases between. This CDR3 is built from 15 residues. CDR1 and CDR2 from the germline V gene are LGHNA and YSLEER. The CDR3 protein is CASSQVLAAYNEQFF. The CDR3 region has the DNA TGCGCCAGCAGCCAAGTTCTAGCAGCTTACAATGAGCAGTTCTTC.